Sequencing of this T cell receptor beta chain was carried out in a study of OX40 agonist ivuxolimab in advanced cancers. Study-level background: The patients got ivuxolimab, which is an agonistic anti-OX40 (CD134) antibody.

This CDR3 region has 16 residues. Germline V gene lookup returns CDR1 SGHTA and CDR2 FQGNSA. The V end was cut by 5 bases, the J end by 1 base, with 16 bases between. TCRdb's table, derived via immunoSEQ multiplex PCR, lists solely in-frame clones and lacks some. The table includes fewer than 65,000 clones, 90% detected once. This sequence was found in an adult with an advanced solid tumor such as melanoma, head and neck, liver or kidney cancer. This specimen was CD4+ or CD8+ T cells sorted from blood, taken in a trial of the OX40 agonist ivuxolimab. This chain links TRBV7-2 with TRBJ2-3; D might be TRBD1 or TRBD2, each matching 5 bases. The CDR3 here is CASSPGTRKGTDTQYF. In DNA form, the CDR3 reads TGTGCCAGCAGCCCCGGGACCAGGAAAGGCACAGATACGCAGTATTTT.